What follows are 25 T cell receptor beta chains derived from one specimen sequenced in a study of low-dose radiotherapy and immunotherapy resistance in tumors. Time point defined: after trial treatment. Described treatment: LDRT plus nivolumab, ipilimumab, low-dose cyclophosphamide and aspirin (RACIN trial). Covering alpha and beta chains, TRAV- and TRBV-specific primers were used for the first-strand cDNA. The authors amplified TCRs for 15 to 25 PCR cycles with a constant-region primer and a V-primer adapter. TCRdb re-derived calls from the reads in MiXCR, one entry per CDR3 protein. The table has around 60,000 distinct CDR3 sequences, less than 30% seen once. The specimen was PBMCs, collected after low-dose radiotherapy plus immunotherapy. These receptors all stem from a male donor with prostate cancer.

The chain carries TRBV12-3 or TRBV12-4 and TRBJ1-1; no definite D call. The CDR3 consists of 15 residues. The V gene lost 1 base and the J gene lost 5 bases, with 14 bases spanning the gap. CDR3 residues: CASSLGSGLSTEAFF. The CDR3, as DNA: TGTGCCAGCAGTTTAGGTTCTGGGCTTAGTACTGAAGCTTTCTTT.

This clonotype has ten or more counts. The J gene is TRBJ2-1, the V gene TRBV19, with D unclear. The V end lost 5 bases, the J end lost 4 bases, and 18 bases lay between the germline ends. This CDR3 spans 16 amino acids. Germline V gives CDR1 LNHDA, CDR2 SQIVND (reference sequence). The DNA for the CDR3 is TGTGCCAGTAGTTTCACTTCGACCGGAAGATACAATGAGCAGTTCTTC. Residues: CASSFTSTGRYNEQFF.

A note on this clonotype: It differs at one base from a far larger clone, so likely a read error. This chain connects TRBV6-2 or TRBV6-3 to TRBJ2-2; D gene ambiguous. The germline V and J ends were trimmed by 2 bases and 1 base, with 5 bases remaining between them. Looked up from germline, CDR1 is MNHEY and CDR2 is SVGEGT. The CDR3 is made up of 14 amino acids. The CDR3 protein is CASSYTENTGELFF. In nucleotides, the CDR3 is TGTGCCAGCAGTTACACAGAGAACACCGGGGAGCTGTTTTTT.

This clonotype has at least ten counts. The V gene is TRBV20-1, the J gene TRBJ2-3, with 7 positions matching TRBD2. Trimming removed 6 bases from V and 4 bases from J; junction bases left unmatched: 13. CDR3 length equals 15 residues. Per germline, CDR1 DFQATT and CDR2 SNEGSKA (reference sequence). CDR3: CSAAGTAGEPDTQYF. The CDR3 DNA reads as TGCAGTGCGGCCGGGACCGCGGGGGAACCAGATACGCAGTATTTT.

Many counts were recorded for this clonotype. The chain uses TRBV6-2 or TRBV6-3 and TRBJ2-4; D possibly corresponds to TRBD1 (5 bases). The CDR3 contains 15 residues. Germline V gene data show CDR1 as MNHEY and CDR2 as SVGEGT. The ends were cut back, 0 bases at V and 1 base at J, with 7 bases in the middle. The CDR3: CASSYSDTAKNIQYF. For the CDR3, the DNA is TGTGCCAGCAGTTACTCGGACACCGCCAAAAACATTCAGTACTTC.

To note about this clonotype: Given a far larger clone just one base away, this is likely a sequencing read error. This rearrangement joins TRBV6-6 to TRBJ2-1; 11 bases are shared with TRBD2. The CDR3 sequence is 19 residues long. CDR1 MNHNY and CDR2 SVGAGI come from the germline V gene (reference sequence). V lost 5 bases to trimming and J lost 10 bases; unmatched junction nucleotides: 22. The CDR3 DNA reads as TGTGCCAGCAGTCCACGGGGGGGGTCGTCTAGCGGGAGGTCCTACGAGCAGTTCTTC. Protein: CASSPRGGSSSGRSYEQFF.

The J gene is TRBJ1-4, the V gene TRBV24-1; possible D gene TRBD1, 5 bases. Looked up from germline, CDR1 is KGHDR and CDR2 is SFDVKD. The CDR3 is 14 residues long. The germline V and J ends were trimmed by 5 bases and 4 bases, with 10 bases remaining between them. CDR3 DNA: TGTGCCACCAGTGCAAGTGGGGGTAATGAAAAACTGTTTTTT. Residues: CATSASGGNEKLFF.

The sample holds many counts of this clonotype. CDR3 coding DNA: TGTGCCAGCAGCTCGGGGCGGGAGGGCCCCTACGAGCAGTACTTC. This encodes CASSSGREGPYEQYF. The V call is TRBV5-4, the J call TRBJ2-7, with 9 positions matching TRBD2. Unmatched junction bases numbered 6, after V lost 3 bases and J lost 2 bases. This CDR3 has 15 residues. Germline V gene data show CDR1 as SGHNT and CDR2 as YYREEE (reference sequence).

The CDR3 sequence: CASSVTGTGVGEQFF. The CDR3 DNA follows: TGTGCCAGCAGCGTAACCGGGACAGGGGTCGGAGAGCAGTTCTTC. The chain combines TRBV9 with TRBJ2-1; TRBD1 matches at 10 bases. Germline CDR1 is SGDLS and CDR2 is YYNGEE. The CDR3 runs 15 residues. The V and J ends lost 1 base and 10 bases, in that order; junction bases with no gene match: 8.

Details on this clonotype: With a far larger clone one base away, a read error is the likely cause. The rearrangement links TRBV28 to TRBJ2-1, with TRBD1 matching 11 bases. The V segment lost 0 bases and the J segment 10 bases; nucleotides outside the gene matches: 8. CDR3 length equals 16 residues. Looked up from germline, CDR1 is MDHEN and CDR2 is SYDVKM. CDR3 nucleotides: TGTGCCAGCAGTTTATGGAAGGACAGGGGGCGATACGAGCAGTTCTTC. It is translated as CASSLWKDRGRYEQFF.

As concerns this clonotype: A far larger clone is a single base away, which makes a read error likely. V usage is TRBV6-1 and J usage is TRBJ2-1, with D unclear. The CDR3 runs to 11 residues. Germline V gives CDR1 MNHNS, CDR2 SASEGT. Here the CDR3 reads CASQIGREHYF. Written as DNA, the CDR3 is TGTGCCAGCCAGATTGGGCGCGAGCATTACTTC.

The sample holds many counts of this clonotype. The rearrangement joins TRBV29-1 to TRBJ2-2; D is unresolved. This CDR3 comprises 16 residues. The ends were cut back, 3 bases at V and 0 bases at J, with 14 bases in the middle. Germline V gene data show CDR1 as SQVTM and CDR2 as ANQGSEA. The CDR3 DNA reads TGCAGCGTTGATCTTGGCACCCAAGCGAACACCGGGGAGCTGTTTTTT. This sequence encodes CSVDLGTQANTGELFF.

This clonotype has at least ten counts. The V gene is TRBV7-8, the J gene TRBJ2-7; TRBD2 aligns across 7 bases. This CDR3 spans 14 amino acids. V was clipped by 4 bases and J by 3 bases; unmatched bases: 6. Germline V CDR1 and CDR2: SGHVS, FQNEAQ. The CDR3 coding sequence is TGTGCCAGCAGCTCGAGGACTAGTAACTACGAGCAGTACTTC. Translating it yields CASSSRTSNYEQYF.

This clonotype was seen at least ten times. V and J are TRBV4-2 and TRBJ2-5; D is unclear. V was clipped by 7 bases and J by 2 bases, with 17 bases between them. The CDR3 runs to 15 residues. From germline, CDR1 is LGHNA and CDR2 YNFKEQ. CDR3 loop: CASTREPFGQETQYF. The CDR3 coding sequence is TGTGCCAGCACCCGAGAGCCGTTTGGGCAAGAGACCCAGTACTTC.

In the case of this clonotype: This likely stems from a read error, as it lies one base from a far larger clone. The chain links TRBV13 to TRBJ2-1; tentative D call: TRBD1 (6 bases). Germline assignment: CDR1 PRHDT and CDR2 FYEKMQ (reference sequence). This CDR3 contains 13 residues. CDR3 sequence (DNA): TGTGCCAGCAGGGACAGCTCCTACGATGAGCAGTTCTTC. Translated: CASRDSSYDEQFF.

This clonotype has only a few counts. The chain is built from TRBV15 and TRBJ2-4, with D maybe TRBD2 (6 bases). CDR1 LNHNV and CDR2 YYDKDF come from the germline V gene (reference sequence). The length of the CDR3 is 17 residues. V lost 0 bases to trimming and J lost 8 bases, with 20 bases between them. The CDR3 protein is CATSRDRRGNDADIQYF. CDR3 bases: TGTGCCACCAGCAGAGATAGGCGGGGAAACGACGCGGACATTCAGTACTTC.

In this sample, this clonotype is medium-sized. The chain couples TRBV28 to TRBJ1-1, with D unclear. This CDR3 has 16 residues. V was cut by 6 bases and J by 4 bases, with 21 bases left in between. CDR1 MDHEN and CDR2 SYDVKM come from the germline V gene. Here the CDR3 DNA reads TGTGCCAGCAGGAAATGGGGTATAGGGAATCCCACTGAAGCTTTCTTT. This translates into CASRKWGIGNPTEAFF.

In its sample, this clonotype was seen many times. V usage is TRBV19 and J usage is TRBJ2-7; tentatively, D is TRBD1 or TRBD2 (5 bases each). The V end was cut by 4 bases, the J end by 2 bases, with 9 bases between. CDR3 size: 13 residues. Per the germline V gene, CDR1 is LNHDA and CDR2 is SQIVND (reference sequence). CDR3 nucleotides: TGTGCCAGTAGTACCATGGGGGCCTACGAGCAGTACTTC. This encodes CASSTMGAYEQYF.

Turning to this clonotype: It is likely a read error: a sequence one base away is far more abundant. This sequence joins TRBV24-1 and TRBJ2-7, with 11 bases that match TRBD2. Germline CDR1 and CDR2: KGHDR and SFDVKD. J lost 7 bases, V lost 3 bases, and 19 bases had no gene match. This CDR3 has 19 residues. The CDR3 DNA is TGTGCCACCAGTGATCCGCCGGGGGAACTAGCGGGAGTTATTAGTGAGCAGTACTTC. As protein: CATSDPPGELAGVISEQYF.

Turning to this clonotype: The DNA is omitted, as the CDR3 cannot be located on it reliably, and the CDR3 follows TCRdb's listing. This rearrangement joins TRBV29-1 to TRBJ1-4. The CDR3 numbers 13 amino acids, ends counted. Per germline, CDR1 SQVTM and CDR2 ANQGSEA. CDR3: CSVVATNEKLFFF.

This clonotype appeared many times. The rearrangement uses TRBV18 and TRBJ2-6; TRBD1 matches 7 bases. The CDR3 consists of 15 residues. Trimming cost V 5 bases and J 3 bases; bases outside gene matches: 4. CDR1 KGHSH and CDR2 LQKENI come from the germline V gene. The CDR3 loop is CASSATGIGANVLTF. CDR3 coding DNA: TGTGCCAGCTCAGCGACAGGGATTGGGGCCAACGTCCTGACTTTC.

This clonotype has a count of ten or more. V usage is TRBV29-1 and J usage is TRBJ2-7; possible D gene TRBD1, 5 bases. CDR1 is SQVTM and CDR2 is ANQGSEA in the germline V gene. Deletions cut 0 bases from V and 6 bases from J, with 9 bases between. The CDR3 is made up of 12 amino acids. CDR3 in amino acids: CSVEDQGPEQYF. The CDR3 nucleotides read TGCAGCGTTGAAGATCAGGGTCCCGAGCAGTACTTC.

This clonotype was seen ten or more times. For the CDR3, the DNA is TGTGCCAGTAGTAAGGGGACTACCTACAATGAGCAGTTCTTC. Translation: CASSKGTTYNEQFF. J is TRBJ2-1 and V is TRBV19; 7 bases match TRBD2. V lost 4 bases, J lost 2 bases, and 2 bases stayed unmatched. The length of the CDR3 is 14 residues. Germline values: CDR1 LNHDA, CDR2 SQIVND (reference sequence).

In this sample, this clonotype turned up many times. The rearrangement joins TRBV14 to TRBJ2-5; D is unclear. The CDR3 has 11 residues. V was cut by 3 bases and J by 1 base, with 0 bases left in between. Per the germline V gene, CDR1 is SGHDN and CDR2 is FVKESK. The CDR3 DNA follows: TGTGCCAGCAGCCACCAAGAGACCCAGTACTTC. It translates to CASSHQETQYF.

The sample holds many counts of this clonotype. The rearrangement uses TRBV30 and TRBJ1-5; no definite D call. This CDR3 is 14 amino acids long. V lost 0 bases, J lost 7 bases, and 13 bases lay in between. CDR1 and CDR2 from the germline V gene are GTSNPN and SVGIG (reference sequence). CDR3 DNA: TGTGCCTGGAGTGTTAGCCAGAACTTCCAGCCCCAGCATTTT. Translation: CAWSVSQNFQPQHF.